Listed below are T cell receptor beta chains from one sample, sequenced in a study of T-cell reconstitution after alpha-beta-depleted transplantation in children. TCRdb re-called the PCR reads through MiXCR, storing one row per CDR3 protein. The profile shows more than 15,000 distinct CDR3 sequences, around 5% of them singletons. The sample in question was PBMCs, obtained before TCRalphabeta/CD19-depleted stem cell transplant. The receptor set was obtained from a boy aged 5-17 years with acute lymphoblastic leukemia, due to receive a stem cell transplant. Both conserved end residues are part of each CDR3. A D gene is named only where the DNA matches it firmly. Only part of the rows carry a size: once, few, many, or a class if the clone is expanded.

V gene: TRBV10-3; J gene: TRBJ2-2; clone size: many; D gene: -; CDR3 protein: CAISGTANTGELFF; CDR3 DNA: TGTGCCATCAGTGGGACGGCGAACACCGGGGAGCTGTTTTTT
V gene: TRBV2; J gene: TRBJ1-4; clone size: many; D gene: -; CDR3 protein: CAILDRPTNEKLFF; CDR3 DNA: TGTGCCATCTTGGACAGACCAACTAATGAAAAACTGTTTTTT
V gene: TRBV20-1; J gene: TRBJ2-2; clone size: many; D gene: -; CDR3 protein: CSARSGYGELFF; CDR3 DNA: TGCAGTGCTAGATCCGGTTACGGGGAGCTGTTTTTT
V gene: TRBV5-1; J gene: TRBJ2-7; clone size: many; D gene: TRBD2; CDR3 protein: CASSLSGLATYEQYF; CDR3 DNA: TGCGCCAGCAGCTTGTCGGGACTAGCTACCTACGAGCAGTACTTC
V gene: TRBV12-3/TRBV12-4; J gene: TRBJ1-5; clone size: -; D gene: -; CDR3 protein: CASSLAHVIEGQPQHF; CDR3 DNA: TGTGCCAGCAGTTTAGCGCACGTTATTGAGGGTCAGCCCCAGCATTTT
V gene: TRBV20-1; J gene: TRBJ2-3; clone size: many; D gene: -; CDR3 protein: CSAARGPSTDTQYF; CDR3 DNA: TGCAGTGCTGCGCGCGGACCTAGCACAGATACGCAGTATTTT
V gene: TRBV28; J gene: TRBJ2-2; clone size: many; D gene: -; CDR3 protein: CASSALVAGELFF; CDR3 DNA: TGTGCCAGCAGTGCACTAGTGGCCGGGGAGCTGTTTTTT
V gene: TRBV6-2/TRBV6-3; J gene: TRBJ2-7; clone size: many; D gene: -; CDR3 protein: CASSLSGVRPPYEQYF; CDR3 DNA: TGTGCCAGCAGTTTATCGGGAGTCAGGCCCCCCTACGAGCAGTACTTC
V gene: TRBV5-1; J gene: TRBJ1-1; clone size: many; D gene: -; CDR3 protein: CASSPVAGAGETEAFF; CDR3 DNA: TGCGCCAGCAGCCCTGTGGCGGGCGCAGGGGAAACTGAAGCTTTCTTT
V gene: TRBV6-4; J gene: TRBJ2-3; clone size: many; D gene: TRBD1; CDR3 protein: CASSDGTGGTDTQYF; CDR3 DNA: TGTGCCAGCAGTGACGGGACAGGGGGCACAGATACGCAGTATTTT
V gene: TRBV6-5; J gene: TRBJ2-1; clone size: many; D gene: -; CDR3 protein: CASSAGRSGNEQFF; CDR3 DNA: TGTGCCAGCAGCGCCGGTCGGAGCGGCAATGAGCAGTTCTTC
V gene: TRBV28; J gene: TRBJ1-5; clone size: many; D gene: -; CDR3 protein: CAIRSGGSYNQPQHF; CDR3 DNA: TGTGCCATCAGATCGGGGGGCTCTTACAATCAGCCCCAGCATTTT
V gene: TRBV7-7; J gene: TRBJ2-5; clone size: many; D gene: -; CDR3 protein: CASSPPGRETQYF; CDR3 DNA: TGTGCCAGCAGCCCTCCTGGTAGAGAGACCCAGTACTTC
V gene: TRBV4-1; J gene: TRBJ2-3; clone size: many; D gene: TRBD1; CDR3 protein: CASSQVSPMYRGGGLADTQYF; CDR3 DNA: TGCGCCAGCAGCCAAGTATCCCCCATGTACAGGGGTGGAGGTCTAGCAGATACGCAGTATTTT
V gene: TRBV7-9; J gene: TRBJ2-4; clone size: many; D gene: -; CDR3 protein: CASSLTQSSFRYF; CDR3 DNA: TGTGCCAGCAGCTTAACTCAGTCGTCCTTTCGGTACTTC
V gene: TRBV20-1; J gene: TRBJ1-2; clone size: many; D gene: -; CDR3 protein: CSASDGDYGYTF; CDR3 DNA: TGCAGTGCTAGTGACGGGGATTATGGCTACACCTTC
V gene: TRBV4-1; J gene: TRBJ2-3; clone size: many; D gene: TRBD2; CDR3 protein: CASSQGRGAGTDTQYF; CDR3 DNA: TGCGCCAGCAGCCAAGGGAGAGGAGCGGGGACAGATACGCAGTATTTT
V gene: TRBV7-2; J gene: TRBJ2-7; clone size: many; D gene: TRBD2; CDR3 protein: CASSFKTSGRYEQYF; CDR3 DNA: TGTGCCAGCAGCTTTAAGACTAGCGGGAGGTACGAGCAGTACTTC
V gene: TRBV4-3; J gene: TRBJ1-3; clone size: many; D gene: -; CDR3 protein: CASSQEIGPGNTIYF; CDR3 DNA: TGCGCCAGCAGCCAAGAAATAGGTCCTGGAAACACCATATATTTT
V gene: TRBV5-1; J gene: TRBJ1-2; clone size: many; D gene: -; CDR3 protein: CASSLRRGNDEYGYTF; CDR3 DNA: TGCGCCAGCAGCTTGAGGCGGGGCAACGACGAGTATGGCTACACCTTC
V gene: TRBV6-5; J gene: TRBJ1-1; clone size: many; D gene: -; CDR3 protein: CASIIEGGGMAEAFF; CDR3 DNA: TGTGCCAGCATTATAGAAGGTGGAGGGATGGCTGAAGCTTTCTTT
V gene: TRBV7-2; J gene: TRBJ1-2; clone size: many; D gene: -; CDR3 protein: CASSSRGGKGNYGYTF; CDR3 DNA: TGTGCCAGCAGCTCCCGGGGGGGGAAAGGCAACTATGGCTACACCTTC
V gene: TRBV27; J gene: TRBJ1-1; clone size: many; D gene: -; CDR3 protein: CASSSQARTEAFF; CDR3 DNA: TGTGCCAGCAGTTCACAAGCCCGCACTGAAGCTTTCTTT
V gene: TRBV12-3/TRBV12-4; J gene: TRBJ1-4; clone size: medium-sized; D gene: TRBD1; CDR3 protein: CASSALDRENEKLFF; CDR3 DNA: TGTGCCAGCAGTGCCTTGGACAGGGAGAATGAAAAACTGTTTTTT
V gene: TRBV9; J gene: TRBJ2-1; clone size: medium-sized; D gene: -; CDR3 protein: CASSVVGYNEQFF; CDR3 DNA: TGTGCCAGCAGCGTAGTGGGATACAATGAGCAGTTCTTC
V gene: TRBV20-1; J gene: TRBJ1-5; clone size: many; D gene: -; CDR3 protein: CSARWLEGQPQHF; CDR3 DNA: TGCAGTGCTAGATGGCTGGAAGGTCAGCCCCAGCATTTT
V gene: TRBV19; J gene: TRBJ2-1; clone size: many; D gene: TRBD2; CDR3 protein: CASTSGKTYNEQFF; CDR3 DNA: TGTGCCAGTACTAGCGGAAAGACCTACAATGAGCAGTTCTTC
V gene: TRBV30; J gene: TRBJ2-1; clone size: many; D gene: -; CDR3 protein: CAWSVQPRIYNEQFF; CDR3 DNA: TGTGCCTGGAGTGTTCAACCTAGGATCTACAATGAGCAGTTCTTC
V gene: TRBV5-6; J gene: TRBJ1-1; clone size: medium-sized; D gene: -; CDR3 protein: CASSDTNDRQKAFF; CDR3 DNA: TGTGCCAGCAGCGACACAAATGACAGGCAAAAAGCTTTCTTT
V gene: TRBV6-5; J gene: TRBJ2-7; clone size: medium-sized; D gene: -; CDR3 protein: CASSYDRDSSTGQYF; CDR3 DNA: TGTGCCAGCAGTTATGACCGGGACTCTTCCACGGGGCAGTACTTC
V gene: TRBV20-1; J gene: TRBJ1-4; clone size: many; D gene: -; CDR3 protein: CSASYRSEKLFF; CDR3 DNA: TGCAGTGCTAGTTATCGGAGTGAAAAACTGTTTTTT